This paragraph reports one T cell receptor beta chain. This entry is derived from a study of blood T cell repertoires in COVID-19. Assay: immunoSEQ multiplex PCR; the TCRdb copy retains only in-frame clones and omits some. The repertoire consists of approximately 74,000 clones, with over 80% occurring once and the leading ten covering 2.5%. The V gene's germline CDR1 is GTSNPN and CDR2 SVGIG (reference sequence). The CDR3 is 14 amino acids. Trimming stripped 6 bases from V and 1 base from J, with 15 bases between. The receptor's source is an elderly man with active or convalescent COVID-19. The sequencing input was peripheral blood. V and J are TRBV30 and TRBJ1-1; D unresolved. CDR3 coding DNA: TGTGCCTGCCCTAAAGGGAGGCAGAACACTGAAGCTTTCTTT. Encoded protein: CACPKGRQNTEAFF.